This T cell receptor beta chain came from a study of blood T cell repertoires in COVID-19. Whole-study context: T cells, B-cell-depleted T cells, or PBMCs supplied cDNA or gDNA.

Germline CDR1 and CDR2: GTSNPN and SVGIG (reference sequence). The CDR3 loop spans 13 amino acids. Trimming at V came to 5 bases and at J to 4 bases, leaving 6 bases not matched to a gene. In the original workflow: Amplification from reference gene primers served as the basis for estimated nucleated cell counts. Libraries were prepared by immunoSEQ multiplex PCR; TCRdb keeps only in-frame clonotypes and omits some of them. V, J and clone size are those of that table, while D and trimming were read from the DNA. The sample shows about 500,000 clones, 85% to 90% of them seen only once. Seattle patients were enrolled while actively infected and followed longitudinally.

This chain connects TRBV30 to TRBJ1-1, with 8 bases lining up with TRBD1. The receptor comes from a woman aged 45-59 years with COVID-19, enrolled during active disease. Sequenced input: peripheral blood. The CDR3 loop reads CAWGTGHGTEAFF. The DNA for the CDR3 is TGTGCCTGGGGGACAGGTCATGGCACTGAAGCTTTCTTT.